The 27 T cell receptor beta chains listed next were all sequenced from one sample in a study of blood T cells in healthy people across ages. Combining a sample-barcoded 5' primer with a J-beta primer mix, a second PCR ran for about 6 to 11 cycles. TCRdb re-derived calls from the 5' RACE reads in MiXCR, one entry per CDR3 protein. The sample has around 990,000 distinct CDR3 sequences, more than 30% seen once. Specimen: blood. Receptors were obtained from a man aged 18-30 years in good health.

This clonotype was seen only a few times. The CDR3 is CASSQDWRAGISPLHF. As DNA, the CDR3 is TGCGCCAGCAGCCAAGATTGGAGGGCAGGGATTTCACCCCTCCACTTT. The chain combines TRBV4-3 with TRBJ1-6; D might be TRBD1 (5 bases). The V and J ends lost 0 bases and 9 bases respectively, with 15 bases between them. The CDR3 is 16 amino acids. CDR1 is LGHNA, CDR2 YSLEER, per germline.

The chain links TRBV4-3 to TRBJ1-2; no clear D gene. The V gene lost 2 bases and the J gene lost 8 bases, with 9 bases spanning the gap. The CDR3 has 12 residues. Looked up from germline, CDR1 is LGHNA and CDR2 is YSLEER. The chain's CDR3 is CASSQPGRGYTF. The CDR3 nucleotides read TGCGCCAGCAGCCAACCAGGCAGAGGCTACACCTTC.

This clonotype has more than one count but fewer than ten. The gene calls are TRBV20-1 and TRBJ2-7; weak D call: TRBD1 (6 bases). The CDR3 covers 14 residues. CDR1 and CDR2 from the germline V gene are DFQATT and SNEGSKA (reference sequence). V lost 2 bases and J lost 2, with 13 bases in between. CDR3 protein: CSARQDSSPYEQYF. CDR3 DNA sequence: TGCAGTGCTAGACAGGACAGCTCCCCCTACGAGCAGTACTTC.

The chain employs TRBV21-1 and TRBJ1-2. TRBV21-1 is an annotated pseudogene. This CDR3 has 11 residues. CDR3 loop: CASSREEGYTF. For the CDR3, the DNA is TGTGCCAGCAGCAGGGAGGAAGGCTACACCTTC.

This clonotype came up a few times. V and J are TRBV10-3 and TRBJ1-1; tentatively, D is TRBD1 (6 bases). V gave up 6 bases and J gave up 4 bases, with 12 bases separating them. The germline gives CDR1 ENHRY, CDR2 SYGVKD. This CDR3 contains 13 residues. DNA for the CDR3: TGTGCCATCAGGGGCGGACAGAGCACTGAAGCTTTCTTT. It encodes CAIRGGQSTEAFF.

The chain employs TRBV12-3 or TRBV12-4 and TRBJ1-2; D is possibly TRBD1 (6 bases). The CDR3 has 12 residues. V shed 3 bases and J shed 10 bases, with 12 bases lying between them. Here the CDR3 DNA reads TGTGCCAGCAGTTTCGGCGGGGGCCCCTACACCTTC. Its protein product is CASSFGGGPYTF.

The chain combines TRBV4-2 with TRBJ2-1; unclear D gene. Germline-derived CDR1 and CDR2 are LGHNA and YNFKEQ. The germline V and J ends were trimmed by 4 bases and 6 bases, with 19 bases remaining between them. The CDR3 contains 16 residues. The CDR3 here is CASSLTALRDSNEQFF. The CDR3 bases are TGTGCCAGCAGCCTTACGGCCCTAAGGGATAGCAATGAGCAGTTCTTC.

This clonotype has a handful of counts. The J gene is TRBJ2-1, the V gene TRBV9; 9 nucleotides agree with TRBD1. CDR1 is SGDLS and CDR2 is YYNGEE in the germline V gene. The CDR3 length is 16 residues. J was trimmed by 4 bases and V by 5 bases; bases with no gene match: 10. In DNA, the CDR3 is TGTGCCAGCAGTGGGACAGGGTTTGACGAATACAATGAGCAGTTCTTC. Its protein product is CASSGTGFDEYNEQFF.

This clonotype was observed a few times. The rearrangement joins TRBV7-2 to TRBJ2-7, with D unclear. V shed 3 bases and J shed 2 bases, with 8 bases lying between them. The CDR3 is 13 amino acids. From germline, CDR1 is SGHTA and CDR2 FQGNSA. The CDR3 region is CASSLEPTYEQYF. The CDR3 DNA follows: TGTGCCAGCAGCTTGGAGCCCACCTACGAGCAGTACTTC.

The rearrangement joins TRBV7-2 to TRBJ2-7; 12 bases align to TRBD1. After removal of 1 base from V and 4 bases from J, the junction contained 5 bases not matched to a gene. This CDR3 contains 16 residues. Germline CDR1 is SGHTA and CDR2 is FQGNSA. CDR3 sequence reads: CASSLVGTGGLYEQYF. The CDR3 coding sequence is TGTGCCAGCAGCTTAGTAGGGACAGGGGGCCTTTACGAGCAGTACTTC.

This clonotype was seen at least ten times. V and J are TRBV20-1 and TRBJ2-3; perhaps D is TRBD1 or TRBD2 (5 bases each). The germline V gene encodes CDR1 DFQATT and CDR2 SNEGSKA (reference sequence). CDR3 length: 14 residues. Trimming took off 1 base at V and 1 base at J, with 9 bases between the two ends. CDR3 in DNA: TGCAGTGCTAGAGGAATGGGGGGCACAGATACGCAGTATTTT. This sequence encodes CSARGMGGTDTQYF.

The sample holds a few counts of this clonotype. The chain uses TRBV20-1 and TRBJ2-5; TRBD2 might be the D (5 bases). V lost 4 bases and J lost 5, with 14 bases in between. CDR1 DFQATT and CDR2 SNEGSKA come from the germline V gene (reference sequence). The CDR3 has 13 amino acids. DNA of the CDR3: TGCAGTGCTAACACGGATTCGGGGGAGACCCAGTACTTC. It yields the protein CSANTDSGETQYF.

V is TRBV9 and J is TRBJ1-2; 7 bases agree with TRBD1. The CDR3 is 14 amino acids. V dropped 4 bases and J dropped 6; count of bases not matched to a gene: 9. From germline, CDR1 is SGDLS and CDR2 YYNGEE. The CDR3 loop is CASSRGQANDGYTF. In DNA form, the CDR3 reads TGTGCCAGCAGCAGAGGACAGGCGAACGATGGCTACACCTTC.

This clonotype was picked up a small number of times. This chain joins TRBV6-2 or TRBV6-3 and TRBJ1-2, with D unresolved. From germline, CDR1 is MNHEY and CDR2 SVGEGT. Trimming took off 2 bases at V and 3 bases at J, with 7 bases between the two ends. CDR3 length equals 13 residues. Written as DNA, the CDR3 is TGTGCCAGCAGTTACCGTCGACACTATGGCTACACCTTC. Amino acids: CASSYRRHYGYTF.

This chain joins TRBV4-2 and TRBJ2-1, with 7 nucleotides matching TRBD2. The germline gives CDR1 LGHNA, CDR2 YNFKEQ. Unmatched junction bases numbered 13, after V lost 0 bases and J lost 5 bases. The CDR3 has 18 amino acids. Here the CDR3 DNA reads TGTGCCAGCAGCCAAGATACCAGCGGGGTCCTAGCCCACAATGAGCAGTTCTTC. Its translation is CASSQDTSGVLAHNEQFF.

This chain joins TRBV7-8 and TRBJ1-6, with D tentatively TRBD1 (5 bases). The CDR3 extends over 15 amino acids. Germline V gene data show CDR1 as SGHVS and CDR2 as FQNEAQ. Trimming stripped 5 bases from V and 6 bases from J, with 14 bases between. CDR3 protein: CASSQNRFSNSPLHF. The CDR3 DNA follows: TGTGCCAGCAGCCAAAACAGGTTTTCTAATTCACCCCTCCACTTT.

Only a few counts were recorded for this clonotype. This chain links TRBV12-3 or TRBV12-4 with TRBJ2-3; D is possibly TRBD2 (6 bases). Trimming left V 2 bases short and J 1 base short, with 10 bases between. The CDR3 contains 15 residues. CDR3 nucleotide sequence: TGTGCCAGCAGTTTATCGGGACTGGGCACAGATACGCAGTATTTT. Protein: CASSLSGLGTDTQYF.

Many counts were recorded for this clonotype. The chain has TRBV11-2 and TRBJ1-2, with D perhaps TRBD1 (5 bases). The CDR3 is 14 amino acids. Trimming removed 5 bases at V and 0 bases at J, with 10 bases between. The germline CDR1 and CDR2 sequences are SGHAT and FQNNGV. The CDR3 DNA follows: TGTGCCAGCAGCGGCGGGACTACTAACTATGGCTACACCTTC. Protein: CASSGGTTNYGYTF.

This clonotype showed up just a few times. This chain connects TRBV4-3 to TRBJ1-1; D is unresolved. The length of the CDR3 is 13 residues. Trimming removed 4 bases at V and 5 bases at J, with 11 bases between. Germline V gives CDR1 LGHNA, CDR2 YSLEER. CDR3 coding DNA: TGCGCCAGCAGCCCGGTGGCCCGGACTGAAGCTTTCTTT. It yields the protein CASSPVARTEAFF.

The rearrangement links TRBV5-1 to TRBJ2-2; the D is unclear. CDR3 size: 14 residues. Germline-derived CDR1 and CDR2 are SGHRS and YFSETQ. V lost 5 bases and J lost 5, with 13 bases in between. CDR3 sequence reads: CASRGLVGTGELFF. CDR3 DNA: TGCGCCAGCAGAGGCTTGGTCGGGACCGGGGAGCTGTTTTTT.

The sample holds many counts of this clonotype. The V gene is TRBV5-1, the J gene TRBJ2-5; D remains ambiguous. V was pared by 0 bases and J by 2 bases, with 5 bases between. Germline V gene sequence: CDR1 SGHRS, CDR2 YFSETQ. The CDR3 is 13 amino acids. CDR3 coding DNA: TGCGCCAGCAGCTTGGTGGAGCAAGAGACCCAGTACTTC. Encoded protein: CASSLVEQETQYF.

V gene TRBV28 combines with J gene TRBJ1-2; the D is unclear. Trimming stripped 7 bases from V and 4 bases from J, with 19 bases between. The CDR3 consists of 15 residues. Germline V gene sequence: CDR1 MDHEN, CDR2 SYDVKM. The CDR3 DNA follows: TGTGCCAGCACCGACTCCATTTCGAGAATCTATGGCTACACCTTC. Protein sequence: CASTDSISRIYGYTF.

V gene TRBV12-3 or TRBV12-4 combines with J gene TRBJ2-1; possible D gene TRBD2, 6 bases. The CDR3 runs 14 residues. Between the trimmed V and J ends, which lost 7 bases and 4 bases, there was a span of 14 bases. CDR3 DNA sequence: TGTGCCAGCACCCCGGGGACTGGGTACAATGAGCAGTTCTTC. This codes for CASTPGTGYNEQFF.

This clonotype turned up a few times. This chain connects TRBV7-9 to TRBJ1-2; 9 bases line up with TRBD1. The length of the CDR3 is 15 residues. Germline CDR1 reads SEHNR; CDR2 reads FQNEAQ (reference sequence). V lost 3 bases, J lost 4 bases, and 6 bases stayed unmatched. Written as DNA, the CDR3 is TGTGCCAGCAGCTTCGACAGGGGGATTGTCTATGGCTACACCTTC. It specifies CASSFDRGIVYGYTF. The full variable domain, in which reference TRBV7-9 and TRBJ1-2 provide the parts outside the CDR3, is DTGVSQNPRHKITKRGQNVTFRCDPISEHNRLYWYRQTLGQGPEFLTYFQNEAQLEKSRLLSDRFSAERPKGSFSTLEIQRTEQGDSAMYLCASSFDRGIVYGYTFGSGTRLTVV.

There are a few counts of this clonotype. The chain combines TRBV20-1 with TRBJ1-4; unclear D gene. This CDR3 has 15 residues. The germline CDR1 and CDR2 sequences are DFQATT and SNEGSKA (reference sequence). V was trimmed by 6 bases and J by 8 bases, leaving 22 bases between them. Here the CDR3 DNA reads TGCAGTGCAGCCTCGGGTGGGCGGAAGGGAGAAAAACTGTTTTTT. It specifies CSAASGGRKGEKLFF.

This clonotype occurred a few times. This rearrangement joins TRBV13 to TRBJ2-1; weak D call: TRBD1 (6 bases). V dropped 6 bases and J dropped 5 bases, with 17 bases sitting between them. This CDR3 spans 15 amino acids. Germline CDR1 reads PRHDT; CDR2 reads FYEKMQ (reference sequence). The CDR3, as DNA: TGTGCCAGCAGTTCCGGGACAAACCAGAACAATGAGCAGTTCTTC. Translation: CASSSGTNQNNEQFF.

The chain has TRBV20-1 and TRBJ1-1, with TRBD1 as a possible D gene (6 bases). The V end was cut by 4 bases, the J end by 0 bases, with 24 bases between. Germline CDR1 reads DFQATT; CDR2 reads SNEGSKA (reference sequence). The CDR3 runs 18 residues. DNA for the CDR3: TGCAGTGCTACCAAGATGGCTCAGTCAGGGGCCATGAACACTGAAGCTTTCTTT. Its protein is CSATKMAQSGAMNTEAFF.